This T cell receptor (beta chain) was sequenced in a study of spatial heterogeneity in lung cancer. The overall study: Alpha-chain sequences were consistently detected in smaller numbers than beta-chain sequences.

V lost 7 bases and J 4 bases, leaving 13 bases between the germline ends. The CDR3 spans 14 residues. TCR cDNA molecules were tagged individually, and each one carried a unique molecular identifier. TCRdb itself ran the 5' RACE reads through MiXCR, one entry per CDR3 protein. The sample shows some 41,000 distinct CDR3 sequences, under 7.5% of them seen only once. Time point described: sample taken at primary tumor resection. Around 70 TRACERx patients with early, untreated non-small cell lung cancer donated samples. Sequencing of whole RNA from tumor, nontumor lung or frozen PBMC involved no sorting. Sample: PBMCs, taken at surgery. This receptor was taken from a female donor with early-stage non-small cell lung cancer. This rearrangement joins TRBV12-3 or TRBV12-4 to TRBJ2-2; the D gene is possibly TRBD1 (6 bases). CDR3 DNA: TGTGCCAGCACCCCTCTCAGGGGCACCGGGGAGCTGTTTTTT. This sequence encodes CASTPLRGTGELFF.